This entry concerns a single T cell receptor beta chain. This sample is part of a study of PD-L1 blockade in urothelial cancer. As for the study in general: Patients commenced atezolizumab around 2014, and it was given at 1,200 mg intravenously every 3 weeks. Blood analyses occurred 3 weeks (second dose) and 6 weeks post treatment start. Male sex and bladder-origin urothelial cancer were recorded for twenty-five of 29 patients.

Assay: immunoSEQ multiplex PCR; the TCRdb copy retains only in-frame clones and omits some. Of 58,000 or so clones in the sample, 86% are singletons; the top ten hold less than 3.5%. The CDR3 has 18 amino acids. With V trimmed by 1 base and J by 5 bases, 11 bases remained unmatched. Per the germline V gene, CDR1 is MNHNS and CDR2 is SASEGT. The chain combines TRBV6-1 with TRBJ2-5, with 12 bases identical to TRBD2. The source material was PBMCs, sampled around atezolizumab (anti-PD-L1) treatment. The TCR originated in a man aged 50-60 years with urothelial cancer. The CDR3 DNA sequence: TGTGCCAGCAGTGAAGAGACAGGAACTAGCGGGAGGAGGGAGACCCAGTACTTC. This encodes CASSEETGTSGRRETQYF.